One and the same sample provided the 9 T cell receptor beta chains below, sequenced in a study of T cells in Graves' hyperthyroidism and ophthalmopathy. The TCR beta CDR3 regions underwent amplification using RNA transcripts as the source. With the HTBI primer set, the TCR CDR3 went through a first round of RT-PCR. TCRdb processed the multiplex PCR reads anew with MiXCR; each CDR3 protein has one entry. The sample lists about half a million distinct CDR3 sequences; roughly 23% were seen once. Sequencing was carried out using blood. The receptors were sampled from a woman aged 65 to 85 with Graves' ophthalmopathy.

CDR3 loop: CASSQGDGRETQYF. The CDR3 bases are TGTGCCAGCAGCCAAGGGGACGGCCGAGAGACCCAGTACTTC. The V and J genes are TRBV3-1 and TRBJ2-5; D is possibly TRBD1 or TRBD2 (5 bases each). This CDR3 has 14 residues. Germline-derived CDR1 and CDR2 are LGHDT and YNNKEL (reference sequence). V lost 1 base to trimming and J lost 4 bases, with 10 bases between them.

This sequence joins TRBV9 and TRBJ2-3; no reliable D call. V was shortened by 0 bases and J by 8 bases, with 13 bases between the two germline ends. CDR1 and CDR2 from the germline V gene are SGDLS and YYNGEE. The CDR3 covers 14 residues. The CDR3 DNA follows: TGTGCCAGCAGCGTAGGAGGCCGCCCAGGTACGCAGTATTTT. Translated: CASSVGGRPGTQYF.

This clonotype was observed a handful of times. The J gene is TRBJ2-6, the V gene TRBV5-1; a weak D match, TRBD1 (5 bases). Germline CDR1 SGHRS, CDR2 YFSETQ. With 0 bases removed from V and 1 base from J, the gap between germline ends came to 8 bases. CDR3 length: 16 residues. CDR3 region: CASSLVQGSGANVLTF. The CDR3 DNA reads as TGCGCCAGCAGCTTGGTCCAGGGATCTGGGGCCAACGTCCTGACTTTC.

This clonotype was detected a few times. V and J are TRBV6-5 and TRBJ2-7, with 8 bases fitting TRBD1. Trimming at V came to 4 bases and at J to 4 bases, leaving 9 bases not matched to a gene. The germline V gene has CDR1 MNHEY and CDR2 SVGAGI. The CDR3 totals 15 residues. The CDR3 nucleotides are TGTGCCAGCAGTTCATTACAGGGGGTCACTTACGAGCAGTACTTC. It is translated as CASSSLQGVTYEQYF.

The chain recombines TRBV6-5 with TRBJ1-1; perhaps TRBD1 as D (6 bases). Germline assignment: CDR1 MNHEY and CDR2 SVGAGI. Trimming removed 2 bases at V and 1 base at J, with 8 bases between. The CDR3 loop spans 14 amino acids. In nucleotides, the CDR3 is TGTGCCAGCAGTTACCCGGGGGCGAACACTGAAGCTTTCTTT. It yields the protein CASSYPGANTEAFF.

Ten or more counts support this clonotype. This chain connects TRBV7-3 to TRBJ2-2; no firm D call. Looked up from germline, CDR1 is SGHTA and CDR2 is FQGTGA. The CDR3 loop spans 13 amino acids. V lost 5 bases, J lost 5 bases, and 9 bases lay in between. CDR3 sequence: CASSKLATGELFF. As DNA, the CDR3 is TGTGCCAGCAGCAAACTCGCGACCGGGGAGCTGTTTTTT.

This clonotype was seen more than once but under ten times. The rearrangement uses TRBV5-1 and TRBJ2-3; D gene unclear. This CDR3 has 15 residues. V lost 0 bases and J lost 2, with 10 bases in between. The germline CDR1 and CDR2 sequences are SGHRS and YFSETQ. The DNA of the CDR3 is TGCGCCAGCAGCTTGGGGCAGATCCTCACAGATACGCAGTATTTT. The encoded protein is CASSLGQILTDTQYF.

Ten or more counts support this clonotype. The chain couples TRBV20-1 to TRBJ2-7; a possible D gene is TRBD1 (6 bases). This CDR3 spans 12 amino acids. V was cut by 2 bases and J by 3 bases, with 8 bases left in between. CDR1 DFQATT and CDR2 SNEGSKA come from the germline V gene (reference sequence). Here the CDR3 reads CSARRQVYEQYF. The CDR3 region has the DNA TGCAGTGCTAGAAGACAGGTCTACGAGCAGTACTTC.

The genes are TRBV7-2 and TRBJ2-2; D is ambiguous. The CDR3 sequence is 13 residues long. Deletions cut 3 bases from V and 7 bases from J, with 9 bases between. Germline lookup yields CDR1 SGHTA and CDR2 FQGNSA. The CDR3 protein is CASSFNYGGELFF. CDR3 sequence (DNA): TGTGCCAGCAGCTTCAATTATGGCGGGGAGCTGTTTTTT.